Each of the 25 T cell receptor beta chains below was sequenced from the same sample in a study of T cells in Graves' hyperthyroidism and ophthalmopathy. Amplified TCR beta CDR3 regions derived from RNA transcripts. Carried out on the TCR CDR3, a first-round RT-PCR used the HTBI primer set. MiXCR was run by TCRdb on the multiplex PCR reads, yielding one entry per CDR3 protein. Among over 650,000 distinct CDR3 sequences listed, approximately 42% were seen once. Specimen: peripheral blood or thyroid tissue (not recorded which). These receptor sequences come from an adult man with Graves' disease, either hyperthyroidism or ophthalmopathy (not recorded which).

This chain's CDR3 is CASSHVRDRGDYEQYF. The DNA of the CDR3 is TGTGCCAGCAGCCACGTCCGGGACAGGGGGGACTACGAGCAGTACTTC. V gene TRBV7-9 combines with J gene TRBJ2-7; 11 nucleotides line up with TRBD1. Germline V gene data show CDR1 as SEHNR and CDR2 as FQNEAQ (reference sequence). The CDR3 length is 16 residues. After removal of 5 bases from V and 3 bases from J, the junction contained 9 bases not matched to a gene.

The V call is TRBV7-9, the J call TRBJ1-6, with 7 positions matching TRBD1. This CDR3 region has 16 residues. Trimming removed 7 bases from V and 7 bases from J; junction bases left unmatched: 13. Germline CDR1 reads SEHNR; CDR2 reads FQNEAQ (reference sequence). In nucleotides, the CDR3 is TGTGCCAGCACCACTACGCGACAGGGACGGAATTCACCCCTCCACTTT. It translates to CASTTTRQGRNSPLHF.

This clonotype was observed once. The V and J genes are TRBV29-1 and TRBJ2-7, with TRBD2 as a possible D gene (6 bases). Deletions cut 3 bases from V and 7 bases from J, with 10 bases between. The CDR3 totals 11 residues. Per germline, CDR1 SQVTM and CDR2 ANQGSEA. CDR3 coding DNA: TGCAGCGTTGATGAGGCGGGGGAGCAGTACTTC. Translating gives CSVDEAGEQYF.

This chain links TRBV12-3 or TRBV12-4 with TRBJ1-3, with D unclear. This CDR3 contains 16 residues. The V gene lost 3 bases and the J gene lost 0 bases, with 12 bases spanning the gap. Here the CDR3 DNA reads TGTGCCAGCAGTTTTCTGGTCAGCAACTCTGGAAACACCATATATTTT. It codes for CASSFLVSNSGNTIYF.

The V and J genes are TRBV15 and TRBJ1-6, with D possibly matching TRBD1 (5 bases). Per the germline V gene, CDR1 is LNHNV and CDR2 is YYDKDF (reference sequence). The CDR3 extends over 14 amino acids. V dropped 0 bases and J dropped 10 bases, with 10 bases sitting between them. Here the CDR3 DNA reads TGTGCCACCAGCAGAGACGAAGGGGACTCACCCCTCCACTTT. Its translation is CATSRDEGDSPLHF.

This clonotype was found a few times. J is TRBJ2-7 and V is TRBV7-9; 9 nucleotides agree with TRBD1. Trimming took 5 bases from V and 2 from J; bases not matched to a gene: 7. The germline CDR1 and CDR2 sequences are SEHNR and FQNEAQ (reference sequence). The CDR3 is made up of 15 amino acids. This CDR3 reads CASSIGQGNTYEQYF. The CDR3 DNA follows: TGTGCCAGCAGCATCGGACAGGGGAATACCTACGAGCAGTACTTC. The full variable domain, in which reference TRBV7-9 and TRBJ2-7 provide the parts outside the CDR3, is DTGVSQNPRHKITKRGQNVTFRCDPISEHNRLYWYRQTLGQGPEFLTYFQNEAQLEKSRLLSDRFSAERPKGSFSTLEIQRTEQGDSAMYLCASSIGQGNTYEQYFGPGTRLTVT.

V is TRBV29-1 and J is TRBJ1-2; a possible D gene is TRBD1 (6 bases). Per the germline V gene, CDR1 is SQVTM and CDR2 is ANQGSEA. This CDR3 is built from 13 residues. Between the trimmed V and J ends, which lost 7 bases and 8 bases, there was a span of 20 bases. The CDR3 is CSEHVGGAEGYTF. The DNA of the CDR3 is TGCAGCGAACACGTTGGGGGGGCTGAGGGCTACACCTTC.

V gene TRBV12-3 or TRBV12-4 combines with J gene TRBJ2-7; D gene ambiguous. Deletions cut 5 bases from V and 6 bases from J, with 14 bases between. CDR3 length: 13 residues. The CDR3 reads CASSPDLDGEQYF. The DNA for the CDR3 is TGTGCCAGCAGTCCAGACCTCGATGGCGAGCAGTACTTC.

Worth noting for this clonotype: A clone one base away is much larger, so this may be a read error. The CDR3 loop is CASSLKGVTEAFF. The DNA of the CDR3 is TGTGCCAGCAGCTTGAAAGGGGTCACTGAAGCTTTCTTT. This chain connects TRBV7-8 to TRBJ1-1, with D possibly being TRBD1 (5 bases). This CDR3 spans 13 amino acids. From germline, CDR1 is SGHVS and CDR2 FQNEAQ. V lost 3 bases, J lost 4 bases, and 9 bases lay in between.

This chain connects TRBV2 to TRBJ2-3; tentative D call: TRBD2 (5 bases). V shed 8 bases and J shed 14 bases, with 20 bases lying between them. CDR1 and CDR2 from the germline V gene are SNHLY and FYNNEI. The CDR3 consists of 12 residues. For the CDR3, the DNA is TGTGCCAGCCGCCTCCCCCCCGGGGATGGGTATTTT. It is translated as CASRLPPGDGYF.

This clonotype has a single count. J is TRBJ2-2 and V is TRBV5-1, with 9 nucleotides matching TRBD1. J lost 5 bases, V lost 2 bases, and 10 bases had no gene match. The CDR3 length is 17 residues. Germline V gene sequence: CDR1 SGHRS, CDR2 YFSETQ. The CDR3 sequence is CASSFIRGTGRTGELFF. CDR3 nucleotide sequence: TGCGCCAGCAGCTTCATCCGCGGGACAGGGAGGACCGGGGAGCTGTTTTTT.

Concerning this clonotype itself: At one end the junction does not follow the germline gene, possibly because of a read error. The CDR3 loop is CASSLASGANALTF. The CDR3 bases are TGTGCCAGCAGCTTAGCTTCTGGGGCCAACGCCCTGACATTC. The chain combines TRBV7-8 with TRBJ2-6; tentatively, D is TRBD1 (5 bases). The germline V gene encodes CDR1 SGHVS and CDR2 FQNEAQ. The CDR3 covers 14 residues.

V gene TRBV7-9 combines with J gene TRBJ2-7; 8 nucleotides align to TRBD1. Germline V gives CDR1 SEHNR, CDR2 FQNEAQ (reference sequence). This CDR3 is built from 14 residues. Unmatched junction bases numbered 7, after V lost 5 bases and J lost 4 bases. The CDR3 protein is CASSMDRVPYEQYF. The CDR3 DNA sequence: TGTGCCAGCAGCATGGACAGGGTGCCGTACGAGCAGTACTTC.

The J gene is TRBJ2-7, the V gene TRBV2; 8 bases fit TRBD1. This CDR3 spans 13 amino acids. CDR1 is SNHLY and CDR2 is FYNNEI in the germline V gene. The junction had 7 bases not matched to a gene; V was cut back by 5 bases and J by 7 bases. In nucleotides, the CDR3 is TGTGCCAGCAGTTACGAGGGACAGGCGGAGCAGTACTTC. Protein sequence: CASSYEGQAEQYF.

The gene calls are TRBV7-9 and TRBJ2-7; tentatively, D is TRBD2 (6 bases). The CDR3 spans 16 residues. Trimming cost V 2 bases and J 3 bases, with 17 bases left between them. Germline V gene lookup returns CDR1 SEHNR and CDR2 FQNEAQ (reference sequence). CDR3 coding DNA: TGTGCCAGCAGCTTAATGGTCGGCAGGGAGGACTACGAGCAGTACTTC. This translates into CASSLMVGREDYEQYF.

The table lists this clonotype with a few counts. The chain uses TRBV20-1 and TRBJ2-5; D gene ambiguous. The V gene lost 2 bases and the J gene lost 0 bases, with 4 bases spanning the gap. Germline CDR1 and CDR2: DFQATT and SNEGSKA (reference sequence). There are 12 residues in the CDR3. The CDR3 DNA reads TGCAGTGCTAGATTGTACCAAGAGACCCAGTACTTC. This codes for CSARLYQETQYF.

This clonotype was seen a handful of times. This rearrangement joins TRBV4-1 to TRBJ1-5, with D perhaps TRBD1 (6 bases). CDR3 length: 15 residues. Germline V CDR1 and CDR2: MGHRA, YSYEKL. V was trimmed by 1 base and J by 6 bases, leaving 13 bases between them. The CDR3 protein is CASSQVQGKGQPQHF. DNA for the CDR3: TGCGCCAGCAGCCAAGTTCAGGGGAAAGGTCAGCCCCAGCATTTT.

In its sample, this clonotype was seen a few times. The chain employs TRBV7-2 and TRBJ2-3; D unresolved. In germline, CDR1 is SGHTA, CDR2 FQGNSA. The V and J ends lost 5 bases and 0 bases respectively, with 12 bases between them. The CDR3 spans 15 residues. Here the CDR3 reads CASSLSPTSTDTQYF. The CDR3 nucleotides read TGTGCCAGCAGCCTCAGTCCAACTAGCACAGATACGCAGTATTTT.

Of note for this clonotype: The junction departs from the called germline gene at one end, perhaps through a read error. CDR3 sequence reads: CASSNSKSGANVLTF. The DNA of the CDR3 is TGTGCCAGCAGTAACTCGAAATCTGGGGCCAACGTCCTGACTTTC. V gene TRBV6-5 combines with J gene TRBJ2-6; D gene ambiguous. This CDR3 is 15 amino acids long. Germline lookup yields CDR1 MNHEY and CDR2 SVGAGI.

This clonotype was observed a handful of times. The chain recombines TRBV5-6 with TRBJ1-3; TRBD1 agrees at 9 bases. V shed 3 bases and J 8 bases; nucleotides not matched to a gene: 6. Germline V gene lookup returns CDR1 SGHDT and CDR2 YYEEEE. This CDR3 comprises 14 residues. CDR3 loop: CASSWGQGKHTIYF. The CDR3 coding sequence is TGTGCCAGCAGCTGGGGACAGGGTAAACACACCATATATTTT.

V gene TRBV7-9 combines with J gene TRBJ1-6; TRBD1 matches 8 bases. The CDR3 has 12 residues. V lost 7 bases and J lost 10; bases outside the gene matches: 3. Germline V gene lookup returns CDR1 SEHNR and CDR2 FQNEAQ (reference sequence). CDR3 in amino acids: CASTGGESPLHF. CDR3 bases: TGTGCCAGCACAGGGGGCGAATCACCCCTCCACTTT.

Remarks on this clonotype: This clone may be a read error of a much larger clone one base away. The CDR3, as DNA: TGTGCCAGCAGCCCGAGGGCAGACTACGAGCAGTACTTC. This gives the protein CASSPRADYEQYF. The chain is built from TRBV14 and TRBJ2-7; D perhaps matches TRBD2 (5 bases). The CDR3 is made up of 13 amino acids. Germline CDR1 reads SGHDN; CDR2 reads FVKESK. Trimming stripped 4 bases from V and 3 bases from J, with 10 bases between.

This clonotype was seen repeatedly, ten times or more. The CDR3 spells CASSVSGGGYYEQYF. The CDR3 nucleotides are TGCGCCAGCAGCGTATCGGGGGGGGGTTACTACGAGCAGTACTTC. This rearrangement joins TRBV5-1 to TRBJ2-7; TRBD2 matches at 8 bases. This CDR3 is built from 15 residues. V gave up 4 bases and J gave up 3 bases; unmatched junction bases: 9. Germline V gene data show CDR1 as SGHRS and CDR2 as YFSETQ.

This clonotype was observed many times. The chain joins TRBV29-1 to TRBJ1-1; tentatively, D is TRBD1 (5 bases). This CDR3 contains 13 residues. CDR1 and CDR2 (germline): SQVTM, ANQGSEA. The V gene lost 1 base and the J gene lost 1 base, with 7 bases spanning the gap. CDR3 amino acids: CSVEAGGNTEAFF. CDR3 in DNA: TGCAGCGTTGAAGCCGGGGGGAACACTGAAGCTTTCTTT.

The chain couples TRBV20-1 to TRBJ1-2, with TRBD1 matching over 8 bases. The trim removed 3 bases at V and 1 base at J, leaving 1 base unmatched. Germline-derived CDR1 and CDR2 are DFQATT and SNEGSKA (reference sequence). The CDR3 loop spans 13 amino acids. The DNA of the CDR3 is TGCAGTGCTAGTGACAGGGGTAACTATGGCTACACCTTC. Translated: CSASDRGNYGYTF.